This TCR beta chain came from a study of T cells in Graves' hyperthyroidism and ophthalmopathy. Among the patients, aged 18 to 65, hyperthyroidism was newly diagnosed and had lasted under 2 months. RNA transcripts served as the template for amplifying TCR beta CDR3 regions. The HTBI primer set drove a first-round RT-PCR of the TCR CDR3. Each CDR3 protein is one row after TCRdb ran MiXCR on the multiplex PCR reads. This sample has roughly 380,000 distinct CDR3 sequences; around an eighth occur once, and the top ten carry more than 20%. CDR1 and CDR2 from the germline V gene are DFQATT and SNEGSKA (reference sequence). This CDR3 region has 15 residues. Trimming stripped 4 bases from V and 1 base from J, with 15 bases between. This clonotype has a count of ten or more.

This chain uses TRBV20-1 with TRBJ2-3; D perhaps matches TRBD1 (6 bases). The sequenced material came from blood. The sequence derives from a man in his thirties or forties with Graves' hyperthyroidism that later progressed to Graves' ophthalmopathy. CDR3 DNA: TGCAGTGCTACACGCCGGACAGCGGGCACAGATACGCAGTATTTT. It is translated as CSATRRTAGTDTQYF.